What follows are 28 T cell receptor beta chains derived from one specimen sequenced in a study of blood T cell repertoires in COVID-19. TCRdb's table, derived via immunoSEQ multiplex PCR, lists solely in-frame clones and lacks some. The table has 150,000 to 200,000 clones, 80% seen once. Sequenced input: PBMCs or T cells enriched from blood (not recorded which). The receptors come from a woman aged 55-70 years who had recovered from COVID-19.

The chain joins TRBV5-1 to TRBJ1-5; no clear D gene. The CDR3 consists of 17 residues. Germline CDR1 is SGHRS and CDR2 is YFSETQ. V lost 2 bases to trimming and J lost 0 bases, with 15 bases between them. The CDR3 region is CASSLTSFGYSNQPQHF. The CDR3 DNA reads TGCGCCAGCAGCTTAACCTCGTTCGGTTATAGCAATCAGCCCCAGCATTTT. The whole variable domain, remainder taken from reference TRBV5-1 and TRBJ1-5, is KAGVTQTPRYLIKTRGQQVTLSCSPISGHRSVSWYQQTPGQGLQFLFEYFSETQRNKGNFPGRFSGRQFSNSRSEMNVSTLELGDSALYLCASSLTSFGYSNQPQHFGDGTRLSIL.

This chain links TRBV14 with TRBJ2-5, with TRBD2 as a possible D gene (6 bases). Trimming pared 4 bases from V and 1 base from J, leaving 13 bases between. Germline CDR1 is SGHDN and CDR2 is FVKESK. The CDR3 extends over 15 amino acids. The CDR3 protein is CASSRGAGSQETQYF. For the CDR3, the DNA is TGTGCCAGCAGCCGGGGAGCGGGTTCCCAAGAGACCCAGTACTTC. The full variable domain, with the rest looked up from reference TRBV14 and TRBJ2-5, is EAGVTQFPSHSVIEKGQTVTLRCDPISGHDNLYWYRRVMGKEIKFLLHFVKESKQDESGMPNNRFLAERTGGTYSTLKVQPAELEDSGVYFCASSRGAGSQETQYFGPGTRLLVL.

The rearrangement uses TRBV5-5 and TRBJ2-2; 8 bases match TRBD2. Germline V gene sequence: CDR1 SGHKS, CDR2 YYEKEE (reference sequence). There are 15 residues in the CDR3. Trimming cost V 4 bases and J 5 bases; bases outside gene matches: 7. The CDR3 DNA is TGTGCCAGCAGCCCCGGGGGGGCCAGGACCGGGGAGCTGTTTTTT. Its translation: CASSPGGARTGELFF.

V usage is TRBV19 and J usage is TRBJ2-3, with D possibly matching TRBD1 (6 bases). V was trimmed by 2 bases and J by 7 bases, leaving 16 bases between them. The germline CDR1 and CDR2 sequences are LNHDA and SQIVND (reference sequence). The CDR3 has 15 amino acids. The CDR3 region has the DNA TGTGCCAGTAGTATATCATCCGGGCAGGGGTATACGCAGTATTTT. As protein: CASSISSGQGYTQYF.

The chain joins TRBV9 to TRBJ1-3, with 10 bases aligning to TRBD1. V lost 6 bases and J lost 0; bases outside the gene matches: 12. CDR3 size: 18 residues. Per the germline V gene, CDR1 is SGDLS and CDR2 is YYNGEE. This chain's CDR3 is CASTKDRGADYSGNTIYF. Here the CDR3 DNA reads TGTGCCAGCACTAAGGACAGGGGGGCCGACTACTCTGGAAACACCATATATTTT.

The V gene is TRBV29-1, the J gene TRBJ1-2; D ambiguous. The germline V gene has CDR1 SQVTM and CDR2 ANQGSEA. The CDR3 totals 12 residues. Between the trimmed V and J ends, which lost 3 bases and 4 bases, there was a span of 9 bases. CDR3: CSVEPGSYGYTF. The CDR3 DNA sequence: TGCAGCGTTGAGCCAGGCAGCTATGGCTACACCTTC.

The chain is built from TRBV5-1 and TRBJ2-1, with TRBD2 identical over 12 bases. J lost 6 bases, V lost 0 bases, and 7 bases had no gene match. CDR3 length equals 17 residues. Germline CDR1 reads SGHRS; CDR2 reads YFSETQ. This CDR3 is CASSLAASGGAVNEQFF. CDR3 in DNA: TGCGCCAGCAGCTTGGCGGCTAGCGGGGGGGCGGTCAATGAGCAGTTCTTC.

The chain links TRBV12-3 or TRBV12-4 to TRBJ2-1; D gene uncertain. The CDR3 loop spans 12 amino acids. V was cut by 3 bases and J by 8 bases, with 8 bases left in between. DNA of the CDR3: TGTGCCAGCAGTTTCTCGGTTGATGAGCAGTTCTTC. Encoded protein: CASSFSVDEQFF.

The rearrangement uses TRBV12-5 and TRBJ2-3, with 10 bases identical to TRBD2. This CDR3 has 14 residues. V was clipped by 7 bases and J by 4 bases; unmatched bases: 5. In germline, CDR1 is LGHNT, CDR2 FRNRAP. CDR3 coding DNA: TGTGCTAGTGCCCCCGGGACTAGCGCAGATACGCAGTATTTT. Translating gives CASAPGTSADTQYF.

This clone was seen only once. V is TRBV10-2 and J is TRBJ2-1; D might be TRBD1 (6 bases). CDR1 and CDR2 from the germline V gene are WSHSY and SAAADI. V was clipped by 6 bases and J by 2 bases, with 8 bases between them. The CDR3 is made up of 13 amino acids. Here the CDR3 DNA reads TGCGCCAGCAGGGACAGAACCTACAATGAGCAGTTCTTC. Its translation is CASRDRTYNEQFF.

This clone is a singleton in its sample. The chain couples TRBV2 to TRBJ2-1; 11 nucleotides match TRBD1. V shed 6 bases and J 3 bases; nucleotides not matched to a gene: 1. CDR3 length: 14 amino acids. Looked up from germline, CDR1 is SNHLY and CDR2 is FYNNEI. The chain's CDR3 is CASSGTGGYNEQFF. CDR3 in DNA: TGTGCCAGCAGCGGGACAGGGGGCTACAATGAGCAGTTCTTC. Full variable domain (outside the CDR3, taken from reference TRBV2 and TRBJ2-1): EPEVTQTPSHQVTQMGQEVILRCVPISNHLYFYWYRQILGQKVEFLVSFYNNEISEKSEIFDDQFSVERPDGSNFTLKIRSTKLEDSAMYFCASSGTGGYNEQFFGPGTRLTVL.

This chain uses TRBV2 with TRBJ2-3, with D perhaps TRBD2 (5 bases). The germline V gene encodes CDR1 SNHLY and CDR2 FYNNEI. Trimming cost V 6 bases and J 3 bases, with 10 bases left between them. The CDR3 totals 13 residues. The CDR3 reads CASRSERTDTQYF. CDR3 nucleotide sequence: TGTGCCAGCAGATCGGAGCGGACAGATACGCAGTATTTT.

The CDR3 DNA reads as TGTGCCAGCAGTTTAACGGGGGGCAAAGGGTATGGCTACACCTTC. Translated, it gives CASSLTGGKGYGYTF. The chain employs TRBV27 and TRBJ1-2; D might be TRBD1 (6 bases). CDR1 and CDR2 from the germline V gene are MNHEY and SMNVEV (reference sequence). The CDR3 runs to 15 residues. V gave up 2 bases and J gave up 5 bases, with 15 bases separating them.

The V call is TRBV19, the J call TRBJ2-3, with D possibly TRBD1 on 6 matching bases. CDR1 is LNHDA, CDR2 SQIVND, per germline (reference sequence). V was clipped by 6 bases and J by 2 bases, with 12 bases between them. CDR3 length equals 14 residues. Here the CDR3 reads CASRRQAYTDTQYF. CDR3 nucleotides: TGTGCCAGTAGAAGACAGGCTTACACAGATACGCAGTATTTT.

This clone is a singleton in its sample. This chain joins TRBV19 and TRBJ2-3; 10 nucleotides match TRBD2. The V gene's germline CDR1 is LNHDA and CDR2 SQIVND (reference sequence). The CDR3 spans 18 residues. V lost 2 bases and J lost 6; bases outside the gene matches: 14. The CDR3 loop is CASSILGGLSGGADTQYF. The CDR3 nucleotides read TGTGCCAGTAGTATACTGGGAGGGTTGAGCGGGGGGGCGGATACGCAGTATTTT.

CDR3 DNA: TGCGCCAGCAATTGGGGCAGACGTTCGGAGAACACTGAAGCTTTCTTT. This encodes CASNWGRRSENTEAFF. V is TRBV5-1 and J is TRBJ1-1, with D maybe TRBD1 (5 bases). CDR3 length: 16 amino acids. The V gene lost 6 bases and the J gene lost 1 base, with 19 bases spanning the gap. The V gene's germline CDR1 is SGHRS and CDR2 YFSETQ.

This chain connects TRBV21-1 to TRBJ2-5; the tabulated D call, TRBD1, remains unverified against the DNA. TRBV21-1 is a listed pseudogene. The CDR3 has 18 amino acids. This CDR3 is CASSKEDLGQGARETQYF. CDR3 nucleotide sequence: TGTGCCAGCAGCAAAGAGGATTTGGGACAGGGGGCCAGGGAGACCCAGTACTTC.

This clone was picked up one time. The gene calls are TRBV10-1 and TRBJ1-3, with D possibly matching TRBD1 (6 bases). The CDR3 consists of 14 residues. V shed 10 bases and J shed 0 bases, with 13 bases lying between them. The germline V gene encodes CDR1 WNHNN and CDR2 SYGVQD (reference sequence). CDR3 nucleotides: TGCGCCACTTCGACAGGACACTCTGGAAACACCATATATTTT. Translated: CATSTGHSGNTIYF.

V is TRBV12-5 and J is TRBJ2-4; 12 bases align to TRBD1. This CDR3 spans 13 amino acids. The J segment lost 11 bases and the V segment lost 6 bases, leaving 5 bases of the junction unmatched. CDR1 LGHNT and CDR2 FRNRAP come from the germline V gene. Here the CDR3 DNA reads TGTGCTAGTGGAACGGGACAGGGGGCCCTTCAGTACTTC. Its protein product is CASGTGQGALQYF.

The chain has TRBV29-1 and TRBJ2-7, with 8 bases lining up with TRBD1. The CDR3 is made up of 14 amino acids. The germline V gene has CDR1 SQVTM and CDR2 ANQGSEA. V trimming: 0 bases; J trimming: 3 bases; junction bases outside the gene matches: 4. The CDR3 spells CSVEDLGQGYEQYF. The CDR3 DNA sequence: TGCAGCGTTGAAGACCTAGGACAGGGCTACGAGCAGTACTTC.

This clone has a handful of counts. V is TRBV30 and J is TRBJ2-3, with a weak D call TRBD1 (7 bases). CDR1 and CDR2 (germline): GTSNPN, SVGIG (reference sequence). Deletions cut 8 bases from V and 3 bases from J, with 18 bases between. The CDR3 sequence is 14 residues long. The CDR3 region has the DNA TGTGCCCTGGAAGACAGGGAGGCGACAGATACGCAGTATTTT. It specifies CALEDREATDTQYF.

V is TRBV4-1 and J is TRBJ1-2; no clear D gene. The CDR3 sequence is 13 residues long. The germline V gene encodes CDR1 MGHRA and CDR2 YSYEKL. Trimming took 0 bases from V and 5 from J, leaving 7 bases between them. The CDR3 nucleotides read TGCGCCAGCAGCCAAGAGTCCCGTTATGGCTACACCTTC. Amino acids: CASSQESRYGYTF.

This chain links TRBV18 with TRBJ2-1; 10 bases match TRBD2. The V gene end was trimmed by 3 bases and the J gene end by 5 bases; junction bases not matched to a gene: 4. The length of the CDR3 is 15 residues. Germline CDR1 reads KGHSH; CDR2 reads LQKENI. This CDR3 is CASSPLAGANNEQFF. CDR3 bases: TGTGCCAGCTCACCTCTAGCGGGGGCTAACAATGAGCAGTTCTTC.

In nucleotides, the CDR3 is TGTGCCAGCAGCCAGTCCGGGACTAGCGCCTACGAGCAGTACTTC. It codes for CASSQSGTSAYEQYF. This rearrangement joins TRBV14 to TRBJ2-7; 10 bases are shared with TRBD2. The V gene's germline CDR1 is SGHDN and CDR2 FVKESK. Trimming removed 3 bases from V and 2 bases from J; junction bases left unmatched: 4. This CDR3 comprises 15 residues. Based on the CDR3 plus reference TRBV14 and TRBJ2-7, the full variable domain is EAGVTQFPSHSVIEKGQTVTLRCDPISGHDNLYWYRRVMGKEIKFLLHFVKESKQDESGMPNNRFLAERTGGTYSTLKVQPAELEDSGVYFCASSQSGTSAYEQYFGPGTRLTVT.

The rearrangement uses TRBV4-1 and TRBJ2-7; 12 nucleotides line up with TRBD2. CDR3 length: 17 residues. Germline V lookup: CDR1 MGHRA, CDR2 YSYEKL. V lost 0 bases, J lost 1 base, and 4 bases stayed unmatched. Here the CDR3 reads CASSQEHLAGGSYEQYF. CDR3 in DNA: TGCGCCAGCAGCCAAGAGCACCTAGCGGGGGGGTCCTACGAGCAGTACTTC.

This chain joins TRBV23-1 and TRBJ2-1; TRBD2 agrees at 11 bases. TRBV23-1 is an ORF; its function is uncertain. V was clipped by 4 bases and J by 8 bases; unmatched bases: 13. This CDR3 has 17 residues. This CDR3 is CASSPPLTSGGIDEQFF. The CDR3 region has the DNA TGCGCCAGCAGTCCCCCCCTAACTAGCGGGGGCATCGATGAGCAGTTCTTC.

The V call is TRBV6-6, the J call TRBJ2-3, with D possibly TRBD2 on 6 matching bases. Per the germline V gene, CDR1 is MNHNY and CDR2 is SVGAGI (reference sequence). Trimming took off 4 bases at V and 4 bases at J, with 6 bases between the two ends. This CDR3 is built from 12 residues. The CDR3 DNA sequence: TGTGCCAGCAGTTCTAGCGCAGATACGCAGTATTTT. This sequence encodes CASSSSADTQYF.

CDR3 in DNA: TGTGCCAGCAGTCCCCAGGGCCCCAATTCACCCCTCCACTTT. Translating it yields CASSPQGPNSPLHF. This chain links TRBV2 with TRBJ1-6, with a weak D call TRBD1 (5 bases). Trimming took 5 bases from V and 7 from J, leaving 12 bases between them. The CDR3 is 14 residues long. Germline V lookup: CDR1 SNHLY, CDR2 FYNNEI.